Shown below are 11 T cell receptor beta chains from a single sample sequenced in a study of cytomegalovirus exposure and HLA in healthy donors. The PCR contained 60 Vbeta and 13 Jbeta primers. The assay was immunoSEQ multiplex PCR, and TCRdb's table has in-frame clones only and misses some. The data show over 150,000 clones, approximately 80% seen once. Sequences were obtained from PBMCs. The receptors originated from a woman aged 40-49 years in good health and CMV-seropositive.

The gene calls are TRBV29-1 and TRBJ2-2; 8 bases agree with TRBD2. The CDR3 contains 14 residues. Germline assignment: CDR1 SQVTM and CDR2 ANQGSEA. Germline trimming cut 5 bases from V and 4 bases from J; bases unmatched to any gene: 6. The CDR3 nucleotides are TGCAGCGTTCTTGCCGGGACTAGCACCGGGGAGCTGTTTTTT. Translation: CSVLAGTSTGELFF.

This sequence joins TRBV28 and TRBJ2-3; D not resolved. CDR3 size: 15 residues. The V gene's germline CDR1 is MDHEN and CDR2 SYDVKM. V was cut by 6 bases and J by 0 bases, with 13 bases left in between. In nucleotides, the CDR3 is TGTGCCAGCAGCCGTCGAGGATTGAGCACAGATACGCAGTATTTT. Protein sequence: CASSRRGLSTDTQYF.

V usage is TRBV2 and J usage is TRBJ2-2; maybe TRBD1 (5 bases). The CDR3 runs 15 residues. Trimming left V 7 bases short and J 2 bases short, with 14 bases between. Germline assignment: CDR1 SNHLY and CDR2 FYNNEI. CDR3: CASMRQGINTGELFF. CDR3 nucleotide sequence: TGTGCCAGCATGCGGCAGGGCATTAACACCGGGGAGCTGTTTTTT.

The chain couples TRBV19 to TRBJ2-1; TRBD2 matches at 13 bases. The CDR3 is 15 residues long. Trimming removed 5 bases from V and 6 bases from J; junction bases left unmatched: 4. The germline V gene encodes CDR1 LNHDA and CDR2 SQIVND (reference sequence). Here the CDR3 reads CASSARTSGSNEQFF. CDR3 nucleotide sequence: TGTGCCAGTAGTGCGAGGACTAGCGGGAGCAATGAGCAGTTCTTC.

The chain carries TRBV6-1 and TRBJ1-5, with D maybe TRBD1 (5 bases). Per the germline V gene, CDR1 is MNHNS and CDR2 is SASEGT. Deletions cut 3 bases from V and 2 bases from J, with 5 bases between. The CDR3 contains 13 residues. The CDR3 here is CASSDRGNQPQHF. CDR3 coding DNA: TGTGCCAGCAGTGACAGGGGCAATCAGCCCCAGCATTTT.

The chain uses TRBV27 and TRBJ2-7; 10 nucleotides line up with TRBD2. The V and J ends lost 1 base and 1 base, in that order; junction bases with no gene match: 1. The germline V gene has CDR1 MNHEY and CDR2 SMNVEV (reference sequence). The CDR3 spans 15 residues. The CDR3 DNA reads as TGTGCCAGCAGTTTATATAGCGGGAGGTCCTACGAGCAGTACTTC. This gives the protein CASSLYSGRSYEQYF.

V and J are TRBV9 and TRBJ2-1; D uncertain. Germline CDR1 SGDLS, CDR2 YYNGEE. The CDR3 length is 15 residues. With 0 bases removed from V and 5 bases from J, the gap between germline ends came to 12 bases. The CDR3: CASSVGQATDNEQFF. In DNA form, the CDR3 reads TGTGCCAGCAGCGTAGGGCAGGCCACCGACAATGAGCAGTTCTTC.

This rearrangement joins TRBV11-2 to TRBJ2-2, with TRBD2 as a possible D gene (7 bases). CDR3 size: 16 residues. Trimming cost V 5 bases and J 6 bases, with 19 bases left between them. Germline V gives CDR1 SGHAT, CDR2 FQNNGV. The CDR3 region is CASSRRGAGAAGELFF. The CDR3 nucleotides read TGTGCCAGCAGCCGTCGGGGGGCGGGAGCGGCCGGGGAGCTGTTTTTT.

There are many counts of this clone. This sequence joins TRBV27 and TRBJ2-7; 9 bases are a match to TRBD1. Germline V gene lookup returns CDR1 MNHEY and CDR2 SMNVEV (reference sequence). This CDR3 is built from 14 residues. Trimming at V came to 7 bases and at J to 2 bases, leaving 6 bases not matched to a gene. The CDR3 DNA follows: TGTGCCAGCACCCGGACAGGGGCCACCTACGAGCAGTACTTC. This sequence encodes CASTRTGATYEQYF.

V usage is TRBV11-2 and J usage is TRBJ1-4, with D maybe TRBD1 (6 bases). Between the trimmed V and J ends, which lost 10 bases and 2 bases, there was a span of 14 bases. The germline gives CDR1 SGHAT, CDR2 FQNNGV. This CDR3 has 14 residues. The CDR3 DNA sequence: TGTGCCACCCAGAGGGGGGGCACTAATGAAAAACTGTTTTTT. Amino acid sequence: CATQRGGTNEKLFF.

The rearrangement links TRBV7-9 to TRBJ2-3; 8 nucleotides align to TRBD1. CDR3 length equals 14 residues. Germline values: CDR1 SEHNR, CDR2 FQNEAQ (reference sequence). The ends lost 10 bases at V and 2 bases at J; junction bases unmatched: 8. The CDR3 reads CATAGTGDTDTQYF. The CDR3 DNA sequence: TGTGCCACCGCCGGGACAGGTGACACAGATACGCAGTATTTT. Supplemented by reference TRBV7-9 and TRBJ2-3, the full variable domain reads DTGVSQNPRHKITKRGQNVTFRCDPISEHNRLYWYRQTLGQGPEFLTYFQNEAQLEKSRLLSDRFSAERPKGSFSTLEIQRTEQGDSAMYLCATAGTGDTDTQYFGPGTRLTVL.